The 27 T cell receptor beta chains in this list originate from one sample, sequenced in a study of blood T cells in healthy people across ages. PCR was performed a second time for about 6 to 11 cycles using a sample-barcoded 5' primer and a J-beta primer mix. Via MiXCR, TCRdb re-called the 5' RACE reads, giving one row per CDR3 protein. The table has hundreds of thousands of distinct CDR3 sequences, roughly 58% seen once. The sequencing input was blood. These receptors were collected from a man between 60 and 75 years old in good health.

CDR3 in DNA: TGTGCCAGCTCACCCCCCATGGACAGCGGGAAGTACTTC. Amino acids: CASSPPMDSGKYF. This chain connects TRBV18 to TRBJ2-7; the D gene is possibly TRBD2 (7 bases). Trimming took 3 bases from V and 11 from J, leaving 17 bases between them. Germline V gene sequence: CDR1 KGHSH, CDR2 LQKENI. The CDR3 extends over 13 amino acids.

About this clonotype itself: The conserved phenylalanine or tryptophan is not found at the CDR3 terminus, so this likely reflects a read error. The CDR3 bases are TGCGCCAGCAGCCCGGGACAGGGGGGGTATAGCTCCTACGGGCAGTACTTG. Its translation: CASSPGQGGYSSYGQYL. This chain uses TRBV5-1 with TRBJ2-7, with TRBD1 matching 11 bases. The CDR3 is 17 residues long. The germline V gene encodes CDR1 SGHRS and CDR2 YFSETQ.

This clonotype was detected only a few times. The genes are TRBV5-1 and TRBJ2-1; 10 bases line up with TRBD1. The CDR3 totals 15 residues. CDR1 SGHRS and CDR2 YFSETQ come from the germline V gene. V dropped 4 bases and J dropped 5; count of bases not matched to a gene: 6. The CDR3 sequence is CASSPGQGQHNEQFF. DNA of the CDR3: TGCGCCAGCAGCCCGGGACAGGGGCAACACAATGAGCAGTTCTTC.

This clonotype was recorded only once. The rearrangement joins TRBV5-5 to TRBJ2-5, with 10 positions matching TRBD2. V dropped 4 bases and J dropped 5; count of bases not matched to a gene: 11. Germline assignment: CDR1 SGHKS and CDR2 YYEKEE (reference sequence). The CDR3 is made up of 16 amino acids. For the CDR3, the DNA is TGTGCCAGCAGCGATGGAGCGGGGGGGCATGTGGAGACCCAGTACTTC. It yields the protein CASSDGAGGHVETQYF.

The rearrangement uses TRBV5-1 and TRBJ1-2, with a tentative D call TRBD1 (6 bases). V was shortened by 0 bases and J by 1 base, with 22 bases between the two germline ends. This CDR3 has 19 amino acids. Germline V gene data show CDR1 as SGHRS and CDR2 as YFSETQ. DNA of the CDR3: TGCGCCAGCAGCTTGGGGGTGGGGACACCCCTAGAGAATAACTATGGCTACACCTTC. This sequence encodes CASSLGVGTPLENNYGYTF.

The V call is TRBV20-1, the J call TRBJ1-2; D possibly corresponds to TRBD1 (6 bases). Trimming took off 3 bases at V and 1 base at J, with 9 bases between the two ends. Per the germline V gene, CDR1 is DFQATT and CDR2 is SNEGSKA (reference sequence). The CDR3 has 13 amino acids. CDR3 nucleotide sequence: TGCAGTGCTAGTCCAGGGGTTAACTATGGCTACACCTTC. Translation gives CSASPGVNYGYTF.

J is TRBJ1-2 and V is TRBV6-2 or TRBV6-3, with D perhaps matching TRBD1 (5 bases). CDR3 length: 13 amino acids. Between the trimmed V and J ends, which lost 6 bases and 8 bases, there was a span of 16 bases. The germline V gene encodes CDR1 MNHEY and CDR2 SVGEGT. CDR3 sequence: CASSRQGVGGYTF. The CDR3 region has the DNA TGTGCCAGCAGCCGGCAGGGAGTCGGCGGCTACACCTTC.

The gene calls are TRBV19 and TRBJ2-6; the match to TRBD1 covers 8 bases. V shed 7 bases and J 3 bases; nucleotides not matched to a gene: 11. The CDR3 covers 17 residues. The germline gives CDR1 LNHDA, CDR2 SQIVND (reference sequence). Written as DNA, the CDR3 is TGTGCCAGTAACCGTGGGCAGGGGGCGCTTGGGGCCAACGTCCTGACTTTC. It translates to CASNRGQGALGANVLTF.

A few counts support this clonotype. This chain connects TRBV29-1 to TRBJ1-4; 7 bases map to TRBD1. The junction had 8 bases not matched to a gene; V was cut back by 5 bases and J by 8 bases. Germline CDR1 reads SQVTM; CDR2 reads ANQGSEA. CDR3 length: 13 residues. CDR3 residues: CSVRDAGGEKLFF. In nucleotides, the CDR3 is TGCAGCGTTCGAGACGCAGGGGGGGAAAAACTGTTTTTT.

This clonotype has just a few counts. The CDR3 DNA follows: TGTGCCAGCAGTGCCCTGTGGGCGGGGGCACAAGAGACCCAGTACTTC. Translating it yields CASSALWAGAQETQYF. The genes are TRBV25-1 and TRBJ2-5, with D maybe TRBD2 (7 bases). The germline V and J ends were trimmed by 4 bases and 2 bases, with 17 bases remaining between them. CDR3 length: 16 amino acids. Germline CDR1 and CDR2: MGHDK and SYGVNS.

This clonotype showed up many times. V usage is TRBV4-1 and J usage is TRBJ2-3, with 8 bases aligning to TRBD2. V gave up 1 base and J gave up 2 bases; unmatched junction bases: 8. This CDR3 comprises 17 residues. Germline V CDR1 and CDR2: MGHRA, YSYEKL. The CDR3 sequence is CASSQVLAGGHTDTQYF. In nucleotides, the CDR3 is TGCGCCAGCAGCCAAGTACTCGCGGGGGGTCACACAGATACGCAGTATTTT.

The CDR3 protein is CASSPGEVNEQFF. CDR3 bases: TGTGCCAGCTCACCGGGAGAGGTCAATGAGCAGTTCTTC. This chain uses TRBV18 with TRBJ2-1; TRBD2 is a possible D gene (5 bases). CDR3 size: 13 residues. Germline CDR1 KGHSH, CDR2 LQKENI. The V and J ends lost 3 bases and 6 bases respectively, with 9 bases between them.

The chain links TRBV6-6 to TRBJ2-7; D may be TRBD2 (5 bases). From germline, CDR1 is MNHNY and CDR2 SVGAGI (reference sequence). With 4 bases removed from V and 7 bases from J, the gap between germline ends came to 11 bases. This CDR3 region has 12 residues. DNA for the CDR3: TGTGCCAGCAGTTCAACTACGGGGGAGCAGTACTTC. It specifies CASSSTTGEQYF.

Concerning this clonotype itself: At one end the junction does not follow the germline gene, possibly because of a read error. V and J are TRBV27 and TRBJ1-1, with D perhaps matching TRBD1 (5 bases). Germline loops: CDR1 MNHEY, CDR2 SMNVEV (reference sequence). The CDR3 sequence is 12 residues long. The CDR3 sequence: CASSSWTTGAFF. The CDR3 DNA is TGTGCCAGCAGTTCTTGGACAACTGGAGCTTTCTTT.

This clonotype appeared a single time. CDR3 amino acids: CASSLSWGRNSPLHF. Here the CDR3 DNA reads TGTGCCAGCAGCTTATCGTGGGGGCGTAATTCACCCCTCCACTTT. This chain uses TRBV11-2 with TRBJ1-6, with a possible D match to TRBD1 (6 bases). The CDR3 has 15 residues. V was clipped by 2 bases and J by 6 bases, with 11 bases between them. Germline CDR1 reads SGHAT; CDR2 reads FQNNGV.

V usage is TRBV6-1 and J usage is TRBJ2-7, with 8 nucleotides matching TRBD1. V gave up 10 bases and J gave up 3 bases; unmatched junction bases: 11. Germline V lookup: CDR1 MNHNS, CDR2 SASEGT. The CDR3 has 14 amino acids. The CDR3 is CATTGGTGFYEQYF. The CDR3 coding sequence is TGTGCCACCACTGGGGGGACAGGATTCTACGAGCAGTACTTC.

This chain connects TRBV5-1 to TRBJ2-5, with TRBD1 identical over 7 bases. After removal of 8 bases from V and 2 bases from J, the junction contained 6 bases not matched to a gene. CDR1 and CDR2 from the germline V gene are SGHRS and YFSETQ. The CDR3 spans 13 residues. CDR3 sequence (DNA): TGCGCCAGGCCGGGACAGCTACAAGAGACCCAGTACTTC. Its protein product is CARPGQLQETQYF.

This clonotype was seen a single time. V gene TRBV20-1 combines with J gene TRBJ1-1; D is undetermined. The CDR3 has 13 amino acids. V lost 0 bases and J 6 bases, leaving 11 bases between the germline ends. Germline V gene data show CDR1 as DFQATT and CDR2 as SNEGSKA (reference sequence). The CDR3 region has the DNA TGCAGTGCTAGAGATCGGGTGGGCTCTGAAGCTTTCTTT. Its translation: CSARDRVGSEAFF.

The chain combines TRBV20-1 with TRBJ2-1, with TRBD1 as a possible D gene (5 bases). This CDR3 contains 13 residues. The V gene lost 5 bases and the J gene lost 4 bases, with 12 bases spanning the gap. Germline loops: CDR1 DFQATT, CDR2 SNEGSKA (reference sequence). CDR3 region: CSAGPRGYNEQFF. The DNA of the CDR3 is TGCAGTGCTGGCCCAAGGGGATACAATGAGCAGTTCTTC.

V usage is TRBV29-1 and J usage is TRBJ2-7; D call uncertain. In germline, CDR1 is SQVTM, CDR2 ANQGSEA. The CDR3 is made up of 11 amino acids. Trimming took off 4 bases at V and 3 bases at J, with 7 bases between the two ends. CDR3 amino acids: CSVVRDYEQYF. CDR3 sequence (DNA): TGCAGCGTTGTTAGGGACTACGAGCAGTACTTC.

Only a few counts were recorded for this clonotype. V and J are TRBV14 and TRBJ1-2; D is possibly TRBD1 (6 bases). V was pared by 4 bases and J by 0 bases, with 9 bases between. The CDR3 sequence is 14 residues long. Germline lookup yields CDR1 SGHDN and CDR2 FVKESK. This CDR3 reads CASSPRGPNYGYTF. CDR3 nucleotide sequence: TGTGCCAGCAGCCCACGGGGGCCTAACTATGGCTACACCTTC.

This clonotype was seen repeatedly, ten times or more. The CDR3 DNA sequence: TGTGCCAGCAGTCCCCCGCAAGGGACGTCCCCCGAGCAGTACTTC. Protein: CASSPPQGTSPEQYF. V and J are TRBV12-3 or TRBV12-4 and TRBJ2-7; tentatively, D is TRBD1 or TRBD2 (5 bases each). With 5 bases removed from V and 6 bases from J, the gap between germline ends came to 20 bases. The CDR3 length is 15 residues.

This clonotype was seen more than once but under ten times. The chain recombines TRBV12-3 or TRBV12-4 with TRBJ2-3; TRBD1 matches 11 bases. The CDR3 totals 15 residues. V lost 7 bases, J lost 15 bases, and 18 bases stayed unmatched. Here the CDR3 reads CASKWTGGISDTEYF. The CDR3 DNA reads as TGTGCCAGCAAATGGACAGGGGGCATATCAGATACGGAATATTTT.

The chain couples TRBV5-1 to TRBJ2-3, with TRBD2 identical over 7 bases. The CDR3 totals 13 residues. CDR1 is SGHRS, CDR2 YFSETQ, per germline. V shed 3 bases, J shed 8 bases, and the junction held 6 bases outside the gene matches. CDR3 nucleotide sequence: TGCGCCAGCAGCTCGGTGGGGGGGTCTACGCAGTATTTT. It yields the protein CASSSVGGSTQYF.

This CDR3 is CSAEPSGETYEQYF. CDR3 sequence (DNA): TGCAGTGCTGAACCTAGCGGGGAGACCTACGAGCAGTACTTC. V usage is TRBV20-1 and J usage is TRBJ2-5; TRBD2 matches 9 bases. The better agreement between TRBJ2-7 and the DNA end casts doubt on the J call. This CDR3 region has 14 residues. CDR1 is DFQATT and CDR2 is SNEGSKA in the germline V gene (reference sequence).

The chain is built from TRBV20-1 and TRBJ2-1; no clear D. This CDR3 has 13 amino acids. The germline V gene has CDR1 DFQATT and CDR2 SNEGSKA (reference sequence). With 4 bases removed from V and 6 bases from J, the gap between germline ends came to 13 bases. CDR3 amino acids: CSAMDPSPNEQFF. In DNA, the CDR3 is TGCAGTGCTATGGACCCCTCCCCCAATGAGCAGTTCTTC.

This chain uses TRBV27 with TRBJ2-1; the D gene could be TRBD1 or TRBD2 (5 bases each). The length of the CDR3 is 18 residues. Germline values: CDR1 MNHEY, CDR2 SMNVEV (reference sequence). V dropped 6 bases and J dropped 1 base, with 22 bases sitting between them. The CDR3, as DNA: TGTGCCAGCAGCCCATTCGGTGGTCTGAGGGGTTCCTACAATGAGCAGTTCTTC. Translation: CASSPFGGLRGSYNEQFF.